Listed here are 6 T cell receptor beta chains from one sample, sequenced in a study of T cell repertoires in cytomegalovirus infection. These receptors' antigens are unknown. MiXCR, applied by TCRdb to the reads, yields one record per CDR3 protein. The sample records about 140,000 distinct CDR3 sequences, more than 25% being singletons. The sample consisted of CD8+ T cells from cultured PBMCs, taken from culture after CMV antigen stimulation. Every receptor here comes from a human donor in good health (CMV status not recorded). Some clones in this sample may be carry-over from other donors' samples.

The gene calls are TRBV12-3 or TRBV12-4 and TRBJ1-2; D gene ambiguous. V gave up 4 bases and J gave up 4 bases, with 16 bases separating them. The CDR3 is made up of 15 amino acids. The CDR3 DNA reads TGTGCCAGCAGTTCCACCCTGGGCCAAAGCTATGGCTACACCTTC. The encoded protein is CASSSTLGQSYGYTF.

The DNA of the CDR3 is TGTGCCAGCAGTTTATTGGGGCAAAGCAATCAGCCCCAGCATTTT. Translation gives CASSLLGQSNQPQHF. The chain has TRBV27 and TRBJ1-5; maybe TRBD1 (5 bases). From germline, CDR1 is MNHEY and CDR2 SMNVEV (reference sequence). Trimming left V 1 base short and J 1 base short, with 8 bases between. The length of the CDR3 is 15 residues.

This chain uses TRBV9 with TRBJ1-2; 7 positions match TRBD1. The germline V gene encodes CDR1 SGDLS and CDR2 YYNGEE. The V segment lost 2 bases and the J segment 3 bases; nucleotides outside the gene matches: 13. The length of the CDR3 is 17 residues. Here the CDR3 reads CASSVRIDRVDHYGYTF. CDR3 nucleotide sequence: TGTGCCAGCAGCGTGCGGATAGACAGGGTCGATCACTATGGCTACACCTTC.

This clonotype was counted ten times or more. This chain joins TRBV4-1 and TRBJ2-7; D is possibly TRBD2 (5 bases). The CDR3 has 15 amino acids. The germline gives CDR1 MGHRA, CDR2 YSYEKL. The V end was cut by 4 bases, the J end by 0 bases, with 13 bases between. Here the CDR3 reads CASSLSVGSSYEQYF. The CDR3 region has the DNA TGCGCCAGCAGCCTTTCGGTGGGGAGCTCCTACGAGCAGTACTTC.

The chain combines TRBV6-5 with TRBJ1-1, with D perhaps TRBD1 (5 bases). The germline CDR1 and CDR2 sequences are MNHEY and SVGAGI. The CDR3 is 16 residues long. Trimming stripped 2 bases from V and 5 bases from J, with 18 bases between. The CDR3 is CASSYPRDGGGTEAFF. The CDR3 coding sequence is TGTGCCAGCAGTTACCCGCGAGACGGGGGAGGGACTGAAGCTTTCTTT.

The rearrangement joins TRBV7-2 to TRBJ2-1; D is possibly TRBD1 (6 bases). The germline gives CDR1 SGHTA, CDR2 FQGNSA. The CDR3 runs to 13 residues. With 7 bases removed from V and 6 bases from J, the gap between germline ends came to 13 bases. The CDR3 is CASTPDSSNEQFF. DNA for the CDR3: TGTGCCAGCACACCGGACAGCAGCAATGAGCAGTTCTTC.